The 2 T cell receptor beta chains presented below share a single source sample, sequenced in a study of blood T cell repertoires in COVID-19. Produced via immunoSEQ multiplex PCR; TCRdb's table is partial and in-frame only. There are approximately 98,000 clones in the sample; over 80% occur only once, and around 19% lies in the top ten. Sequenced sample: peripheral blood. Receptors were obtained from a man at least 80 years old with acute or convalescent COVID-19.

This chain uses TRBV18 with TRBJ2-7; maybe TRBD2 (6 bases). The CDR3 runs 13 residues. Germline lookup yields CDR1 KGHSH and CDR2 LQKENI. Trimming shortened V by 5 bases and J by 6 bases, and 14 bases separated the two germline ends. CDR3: CASSFTGGGEQYF. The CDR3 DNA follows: TGTGCCAGCTCATTCACCGGGGGTGGCGAGCAGTACTTC.

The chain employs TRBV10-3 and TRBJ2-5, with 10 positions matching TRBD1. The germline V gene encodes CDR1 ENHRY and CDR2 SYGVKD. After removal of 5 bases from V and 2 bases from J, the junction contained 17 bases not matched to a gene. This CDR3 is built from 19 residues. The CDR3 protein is CAISPGGTGALGEQETQYF. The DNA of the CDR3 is TGTGCCATCAGTCCAGGGGGGACAGGGGCGCTTGGTGAACAAGAGACCCAGTACTTC.